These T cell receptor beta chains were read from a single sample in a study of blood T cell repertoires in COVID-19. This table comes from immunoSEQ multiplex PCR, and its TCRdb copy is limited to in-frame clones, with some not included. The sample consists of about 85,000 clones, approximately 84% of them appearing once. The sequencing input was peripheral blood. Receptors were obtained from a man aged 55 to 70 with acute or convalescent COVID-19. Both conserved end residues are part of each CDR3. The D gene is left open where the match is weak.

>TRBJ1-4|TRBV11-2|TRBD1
CASSWGQSTEKLFF
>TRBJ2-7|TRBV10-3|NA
CAISEDNYEQYF
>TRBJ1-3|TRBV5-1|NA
CASSSDSSAGNTIYF
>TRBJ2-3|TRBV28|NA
CASGLDTQYF
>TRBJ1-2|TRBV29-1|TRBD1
CSVETDRDYGYTF
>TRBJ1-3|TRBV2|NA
CASYEGKLSGNTIYF
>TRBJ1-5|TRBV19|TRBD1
CASSYGQGVNQPQHF
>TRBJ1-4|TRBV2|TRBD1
CASRNRGLFEKLFF
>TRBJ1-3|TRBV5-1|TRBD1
CASSSRQGQGTIYF
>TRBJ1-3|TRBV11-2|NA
CASSVDTRSGNTIYF
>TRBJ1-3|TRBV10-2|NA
CASSESTGSGNTIYF
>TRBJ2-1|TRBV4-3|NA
CASSQDPNEQFF
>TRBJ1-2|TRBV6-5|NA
CASSPSQGFYGYTF